Each of the 6 T cell receptor beta chains below was sequenced from the same sample in a study of blood T cell repertoires in COVID-19. Here immunoSEQ multiplex PCR was the method, and the copy in TCRdb shows in-frame clones only, minus some. The table records under 250,000 clones, more than 65% of them present only once. The sample taken for sequencing was peripheral blood. Receptors originate from a woman aged 30 to 39 who had recovered from COVID-19.

This clone appeared a few times. The V and J genes are TRBV9 and TRBJ2-1; 8 positions agree with TRBD2. Trimming cost V 2 bases and J 2 bases; bases outside gene matches: 9. The CDR3 contains 17 residues. Germline CDR1 reads SGDLS; CDR2 reads YYNGEE. CDR3 amino acids: CASSVGGSGSAYNEQFF. Written as DNA, the CDR3 is TGTGCCAGCAGCGTGGGGGGAAGCGGGAGCGCCTACAATGAGCAGTTCTTC. Complete variable domain (other parts from reference TRBV9 and TRBJ2-1): DSGVTQTPKHLITATGQRVTLRCSPRSGDLSVYWYQQSLDQGLQFLIQYYNGEERAKGNILERFSAQQFPDLHSELNLSSLELGDSALYFCASSVGGSGSAYNEQFFGPGTRLTVL.

This chain joins TRBV5-1 and TRBJ2-4; 7 bases match TRBD1. The trim removed 4 bases at V and 5 bases at J, leaving 6 bases unmatched. Germline CDR1 reads SGHRS; CDR2 reads YFSETQ. This CDR3 comprises 14 residues. The CDR3 protein is CASSRGQVENIQYF. DNA of the CDR3: TGCGCCAGCAGCCGTGGACAGGTCGAAAACATTCAGTACTTC.

V and J are TRBV6-1 and TRBJ1-5, with no clear D. The CDR3 has 17 amino acids. Trimming stripped 3 bases from V and 0 bases from J, with 15 bases between. Germline CDR1 is MNHNS and CDR2 is SASEGT. CDR3 loop: CASSEFLAANSNQPQHF. Here the CDR3 DNA reads TGTGCCAGCAGTGAGTTTTTGGCTGCAAATAGCAATCAGCCCCAGCATTTT.

V gene TRBV19 combines with J gene TRBJ2-1, with a tentative D call TRBD2 (5 bases). This CDR3 contains 14 residues. Germline lookup yields CDR1 LNHDA and CDR2 SQIVND (reference sequence). V was shortened by 3 bases and J by 0 bases, with 6 bases between the two germline ends. Here the CDR3 reads CASSITSSYNEQFF. Written as DNA, the CDR3 is TGTGCCAGTAGTATTACTAGCTCCTACAATGAGCAGTTCTTC.

The chain is built from TRBV18 and TRBJ1-2, with 8 positions matching TRBD1. The CDR3 extends over 15 amino acids. Trimming took 2 bases from V and 2 from J; bases not matched to a gene: 4. CDR1 and CDR2 (germline): KGHSH, LQKENI. The CDR3 DNA reads TGTGCCAGCTCACCATCCCGGACAGGGAACTATGGCTACACCTTC. It specifies CASSPSRTGNYGYTF.

CDR3 sequence reads: CASSEIGGLDNQPQHF. In DNA, the CDR3 is TGTGCCAGCAGTGAAATTGGGGGGTTAGACAATCAGCCCCAGCATTTT. The chain is built from TRBV6-1 and TRBJ1-5; possible D gene TRBD1, 5 bases. V was trimmed by 2 bases and J by 3 bases, leaving 14 bases between them. Germline V gene sequence: CDR1 MNHNS, CDR2 SASEGT. The CDR3 covers 16 residues.